Sequencing of this T cell receptor beta chain was carried out in a study of beta chain features in type 1 diabetes. Points from the study as a whole: Cells expressing TCR highly could be over-represented by cDNA sequencing. Patients and controls would be equally affected if PCR favored shorter templates.

The CDR3 length is 14 residues. The germline V gene has CDR1 MGHDK and CDR2 SYGVNS. Deletions cut 1 base from V and 5 bases from J, with 11 bases between. This clone occurred a few times. Antigen specificity is unknown. What was sequenced were expressed TCRB transcripts, since all of the isolated RNA had been reverse transcribed. TCRdb keeps only in-frame clones here, not all; method: immunoSEQ multiplex PCR. In the table there are about 360,000 clones, roughly 13% of which are singletons. The sequenced material came from naive CD4+ T cells from blood. This chain uses TRBV25-1 with TRBJ2-5; D call uncertain. This TCR was sampled from a man aged 18 to 29 in good health. The CDR3 sequence is CASSEWAKSETQYF. The CDR3 bases are TGTGCCAGCAGTGAATGGGCAAAATCGGAGACCCAGTACTTC.